This TCR beta chain was sequenced in a study of T cells in localized non-small cell lung cancer. Germline CDR1 is MDHEN and CDR2 is SYDVKM. The V gene end was trimmed by 7 bases and the J gene end by 2 bases; junction bases not matched to a gene: 2. CDR3 length: 13 residues. The data were produced by immunoSEQ multiplex PCR, yet TCRdb's version contains in-frame clones alone and is incomplete. The profile shows roughly 84,000 clones, more than 75% of them singletons. Sequencing used peripheral blood, obtained before any cancer treatment. The chain employs TRBV28 and TRBJ1-2; 9 bases are a match to TRBD1. The receptor was derived from a woman between 40 and 69 years old with stage I squamous cell lung carcinoma. CDR3: CASTGQGNYGYTF. The CDR3 DNA is TGTGCCAGCACGGGACAGGGAAACTATGGCTACACCTTC.